Listed below are T cell receptor beta chains from one sample, sequenced in a study. Using its own MiXCR run on the 5' RACE reads, TCRdb lists one record per CDR3 protein. The data show about 9,100 distinct CDR3 sequences, with roughly 60% seen just once and approximately 6.2% held by the top ten. Sequenced: tumor-infiltrating memory CD4+ T cells sorted from the breast tumor. The receptors derive from a female donor with breast cancer. Both conserved end residues are part of each CDR3. D genes are given only for firm matches. Only some rows state a clone size, as once, few, many or a class for expanded clones.

len	d_gene	abundance	j_gene	v_gene	CDR3nt	CDR3aa
14	TRBD1	NA	TRBJ1-3	TRBV5-1	TGCGCCAGCAGCTCCGACAGGGAAGGAAACACCATATATTTT	CASSSDREGNTIYF
14	NA	NA	TRBJ1-1	TRBV7-3	TGTGCCAGCAGCTCTAACGCGGACGGTTCTGAAGCTTTCTTT	CASSSNADGSEAFF
13	NA	few	TRBJ1-2	TRBV30	TGTGCCTGGAGTGTCGGCCTGGGACGCGGCTACACCTTC	CAWSVGLGRGYTF
15	TRBD2	NA	TRBJ2-1	TRBV6-2/TRBV6-3	TGTGCCAGCAGTTACTCGACGGGGCGACTAGCGGACCACCTATTC	CASSYSTGRLADHLF
12	NA	NA	TRBJ2-3	TRBV2	TGTGCCAGCGGGAAAGGTTCAGATACGCAGTATTTT	CASGKGSDTQYF
14	TRBD1	NA	TRBJ1-2	TRBV12-3/TRBV12-4	TGTGCCAGCAGGCAGGGGGCGGGAGGCTATGGCTACACCTTC	CASRQGAGGYGYTF
12	TRBD2	once	TRBJ2-3	TRBV7-2	TGTGCCAGTCGCGGGAGTGGAGATACGCAGTATTTT	CASRGSGDTQYF
14	NA	NA	TRBJ1-4	TRBV3-1	TGTGCCAGCAGCCAAGGTGACTACACTGAAAAACTGTTTTTT	CASSQGDYTEKLFF
13	NA	NA	TRBJ1-5	TRBV12-3/TRBV12-4	TGTGCCAGCAATAAGGGTGACTATCAGCCCCAGCATTTT	CASNKGDYQPQHF
15	NA	few	TRBJ2-7	TRBV20-1	TGCAGTGCTAGGGGGGCCGGGACTCGCGCCTACGAGCAGTACTTC	CSARGAGTRAYEQYF
12	NA	NA	TRBJ2-1	TRBV20-1	TGCAGTGCCGCAGGGCTACCCAATGAGCAGTTCTTC	CSAAGLPNEQFF
12	TRBD1	NA	TRBJ2-1	TRBV7-9	TGTGCCAGCAGCTTATCCGACAGGGAAACGTTCTTC	CASSLSDRETFF
14	NA	few	TRBJ1-2	TRBV6-5	TGTGCCAGCAGCCTACGGACGGAGGACTATGGCTACACCTTC	CASSLRTEDYGYTF
17	TRBD2	NA	TRBJ2-2	TRBV7-3	TGTGCCAGCAGCTTAAATCCTAGCGGGAGCCGAACCGGGGAGCTGTTTTTT	CASSLNPSGSRTGELFF
15	NA	NA	TRBJ1-3	TRBV28	TGTGCCAGCAGTCCCGGGTCCGGCTCTGGAAACACCATATATTTT	CASSPGSGSGNTIYF
13	NA	few	TRBJ2-1	TRBV4-3	TGCGCCAGCAGCCAAGGCGACGGGCGTGAGCAGTTCTTC	CASSQGDGREQFF
15	NA	few	TRBJ2-2	TRBV23-1	TGCGCCAGCAGTCAGCCGGAGAGGGTAGCCGGGGAGCTGTTTTTT	CASSQPERVAGELFF
15	NA	NA	TRBJ1-3	TRBV5-1	TGCGCCAGCAGCTTGCCGGACCTGACCGGAAACACCATATATTTT	CASSLPDLTGNTIYF
15	TRBD1	NA	TRBJ1-4	TRBV7-8	TGTGCCAGCAGCAGCCCGACAGGGGTTGGTGAAAAACTGTTTTTT	CASSSPTGVGEKLFF
13	TRBD1	NA	TRBJ1-5	TRBV20-1	TGCAGTGCTAAGGGGGCGAACAATCAGCCCCAGCATTTT	CSAKGANNQPQHF
14	NA	NA	TRBJ2-2	TRBV12-3/TRBV12-4	TGTGCCAGCAGTTTAGCCCCCAGAGCCGGGGAGCTGTTTTTT	CASSLAPRAGELFF
13	NA	once	TRBJ1-6	TRBV12-3/TRBV12-4	TGTGCCAGCAGTTTATTGGGGGTGTCACCCCTCCACTTT	CASSLLGVSPLHF
16	TRBD1	NA	TRBJ1-4	TRBV12-3/TRBV12-4	TGTGCCAGCTCTATAGGGTCAGGGGGGCTTGGTGAAAAACTGTTTTTT	CASSIGSGGLGEKLFF
13	NA	NA	TRBJ1-1	TRBV12-3/TRBV12-4	TGTGCCAGCTACAGGCCGTGGGACACTGAAGCTTCCTTT	CASYRPWDTEASF
14	NA	NA	TRBJ1-2	TRBV29-1	TGCAGCGTTGAAGACGGCCCTACTTTTGGAGGCTACACCTTC	CSVEDGPTFGGYTF
14	NA	NA	TRBJ2-1	TRBV6-1	TGTGCCAGCAGTGACGGGGGGCAGTGGTATGAGCAGTTCTTC	CASSDGGQWYEQFF
11	NA	NA	TRBJ1-1	TRBV6-5	TGTGCCAGCAGCTCCCGGGGTGAAGCTTTCTTT	CASSSRGEAFF
12	NA	few	TRBJ2-1	TRBV20-1	TGCAGTGCTAGTGCGGGTTACAATGAGCAGTTCTTC	CSASAGYNEQFF
13	NA	large	TRBJ1-1	TRBV20-1	TGCAGTGCTAGAGATAGGGGGGAAGCTGAAGCTTTCTTT	CSARDRGEAEAFF
15	NA	NA	TRBJ1-1	TRBV6-5	TGTGCCAGCAGCACACGGCGTAGGGGGGACACTGAAGCTTTCTTT	CASSTRRRGDTEAFF
15	NA	NA	TRBJ2-2	TRBV7-3	TGTGCCAGCAGCTCCCACGGGACGAACACCGGGGAGCTGTTTTTT	CASSSHGTNTGELFF
12	TRBD1	NA	TRBJ1-2	TRBV4-3	TGCGCCAGCAGCCAAGGACAGGGTGGCTACACCTTC	CASSQGQGGYTF
15	NA	NA	TRBJ2-3	TRBV11-2	TGTGCCAGCAGGCCTCGGGACGGATTCACAGATACGCAGTATTTT	CASRPRDGFTDTQYF
18	TRBD2	NA	TRBJ2-2	TRBV5-1	TGCGCCAGCAGCTTGAATCCTAGCGGGGGCCCGAACACCGGGGAGCTGTTTTTT	CASSLNPSGGPNTGELFF
14	NA	NA	TRBJ2-6	TRBV5-1	TGCGCCAGCAGCGCGTCGAGAGGGGCCAACGTCCTGACTTTC	CASSASRGANVLTF
13	NA	large	TRBJ2-5	TRBV29-1	TGCAGCGTCGATAAGGTGGTCGGAGAGACCCAGTACTTC	CSVDKVVGETQYF